The subject of this entry is one T cell receptor beta chain. This clonotype has only a few counts. Its antigen is currently not known. Base qualities were left out, and no much larger clone turns up one base away. The record originates from a study of response to subunit inactivated influenza vaccine (dated by TCRdb to the late 2010s). Notes on the research overall: Deep quantitative T cell receptor repertoire profiling was used in the study to track responses to a trivalent subunit inactivated influenza vaccine.

The full study reports these points: The authors proposed that each seasonal influenza vaccination may bring in only a limited number of new T cells.

There are 15 amino acids in the CDR3, from cysteine to phenylalanine inclusive. Only CDR3 DNA is held: 45 bases, read in frame from base 1. Trimming at the junction amounts to 3 bases on V and 2 bases on J, and the germline ends lie 12 bases apart. CDR1 and CDR2, per the germline V gene, are MNHNS and SASEGT. Library prep was done by RT-PCR. Sequenced on an Illumina HiSeq 2500. Using fastp trimming at Q25 and MiXCR clonotype assembly, TCRdb reanalyzed the public sequencing data and kept in-frame beta chains. Rows are combined by CDR3 protein, so each entry shows the most common genes and DNA. The sample data list roughly 650,000 distinct CDR3 sequences, and roughly 14% of these were observed just once. Around a tenth of the sample rests with the top ten.

This chain is built from TRBV6-1 and TRBJ2-3, with the D gene not clear enough to name. The sequencing here drew on PBMCs from blood, taken 11 to 12 days after vaccination. The sequence was collected from a man aged 50 to 59 who received an inactivated influenza vaccine. Donor details come from another sample of the same person, matched by shared clones. The CDR3 region reads CASSDILTLTDTQYF. The sequence in DNA is TGTGCCAGCAGTGATATACTGACTCTCACAGATACGCAGTATTTT.